One and the same sample provided the 28 T cell receptor beta chains below, sequenced in a study of beta chain features in type 1 diabetes (dated by TCRdb to the late 2010s). Which antigens these TCRs recognize remains unknown. Library preparation used the immunoSEQ multiplex PCR assay. The entire amount of isolated RNA was reverse transcribed using the High Capacity cDNA Reverse Transcription Kit, so the sequenced TCRB transcripts were expressed ones. Here the immuneACCESS table is served through TCRdb, limited to in-frame sequences with V and J called. Missing clones are a known gap in these copies; in checked studies unresolved V genes cover under half, and the rest lacks a known reason. For this sample the table gives 680,000 or so clones, of which over 10% were detected only once. The top ten hold 0.022% of the sample. Paper-wide results and their limitations: In all four CD4+ subsets, TCRB CDR3 length was moderately but significantly shorter in type 1 diabetes patients.

The sample taken for sequencing was naive CD4+ T cells from blood. Sample cell subset or site, as interpreted from the label and publication: true naive CD4+ T cells. These receptors all come from a man aged 18-30 years with type 1 diabetes.

Only a few counts were recorded for this clone. The gene calls are TRBV30 and TRBJ1-4, with D unresolved. The CDR3 consists of 14 residues. Germline assignment: CDR1 GTSNPN and CDR2 SVGIG (reference sequence). The V gene lost 2 bases and the J gene lost 3 bases, with 10 bases spanning the gap. CDR3: CAWSNQPANEKLFF. The CDR3 DNA sequence: TGTGCCTGGAGTAATCAGCCCGCTAATGAAAAACTGTTTTTT.

The table lists this clone with a few counts. The chain is built from TRBV7-3 and TRBJ2-2; the match to TRBD2 covers 8 bases. V lost 5 bases, J lost 7 bases, and 3 bases stayed unmatched. Per the germline V gene, CDR1 is SGHTA and CDR2 is FQGTGA. The CDR3 covers 13 residues. The DNA of the CDR3 is TGTGCCAGCAGCCCCGGGACTAGCGGGGAGCTGTTTTTT. Protein product: CASSPGTSGELFF.

The chain uses TRBV15 and TRBJ2-6; D perhaps matches TRBD1 (5 bases). The V and J ends lost 0 bases and 2 bases respectively, with 11 bases between them. This CDR3 contains 17 residues. The germline gives CDR1 LNHNV, CDR2 YYDKDF (reference sequence). The CDR3 DNA reads as TGTGCCACCAGCAGAGATCAGGGAAGCACTGGGGCCAACGTCCTGACTTTC. Its translation is CATSRDQGSTGANVLTF.

There are a few counts of this clone. The rearrangement links TRBV20-1 to TRBJ2-7; possible D gene TRBD1, 5 bases. The CDR3 totals 11 residues. CDR1 is DFQATT, CDR2 SNEGSKA, per germline (reference sequence). V was pared by 5 bases and J by 2 bases, with 7 bases between. The CDR3 region is CSAPTAYEQYF. For the CDR3, the DNA is TGCAGTGCTCCGACAGCCTACGAGCAGTACTTC.

This chain joins TRBV27 and TRBJ2-2; D is uncertain. The length of the CDR3 is 12 residues. The germline V gene encodes CDR1 MNHEY and CDR2 SMNVEV (reference sequence). Trimming took 5 bases from V and 7 from J, leaving 8 bases between them. CDR3 in amino acids: CASSISSGELFF. CDR3 DNA sequence: TGTGCCAGCAGTATCTCGAGCGGGGAGCTGTTTTTT.

V usage is TRBV28 and J usage is TRBJ2-5; 10 bases fit TRBD2. V trimming: 6 bases; J trimming: 5 bases; junction bases outside the gene matches: 9. Per the germline V gene, CDR1 is MDHEN and CDR2 is SYDVKM. This CDR3 comprises 15 residues. This chain's CDR3 is CASSPAGGRVETQYF. CDR3 coding DNA: TGTGCCAGCAGCCCAGCGGGGGGGAGGGTGGAGACCCAGTACTTC. The full variable domain, rest sourced from reference TRBV28 and TRBJ2-5, is DVKVTQSSRYLVKRTGEKVFLECVQDMDHENMFWYRQDPGLGLRLIYFSYDVKMKEKGDIPEGYSVSREKKERFSLILESASTNQTSMYLCASSPAGGRVETQYFGPGTRLLVL.

This clone was recorded a few times. The chain carries TRBV6-5 and TRBJ1-2, with 8 bases aligning to TRBD1. From germline, CDR1 is MNHEY and CDR2 SVGAGI. The CDR3 has 14 amino acids. The V segment lost 5 bases and the J segment 1 base; nucleotides outside the gene matches: 3. The CDR3 DNA follows: TGTGCCAGCAGTCCCGACAGGGGTAACTATGGCTACACCTTC. Translation: CASSPDRGNYGYTF.

The CDR3 DNA reads as TGTGCCAGCAGTTCAAGAAACGAGCAGTACTTC. Translating gives CASSSRNEQYF. The chain carries TRBV27 and TRBJ2-7, with no clear D. The CDR3 totals 11 residues. Trimming removed 4 bases from V and 5 bases from J, with 6 bases in between. Germline assignment: CDR1 MNHEY and CDR2 SMNVEV (reference sequence).

To note about this clone: The same CDR3 can be traced to other DNA sequences in this sample. This rearrangement joins TRBV30 to TRBJ1-5, with 10 bases fitting TRBD1. This CDR3 comprises 14 residues. The junction had 4 bases not matched to a gene; V was cut back by 5 bases and J by 3 bases. Germline V gives CDR1 GTSNPN, CDR2 SVGIG (reference sequence). As DNA, the CDR3 is TGTGCCTGGTCGGGACAGGGGTACAATCAGCCCCAGCATTTT. It translates to CAWSGQGYNQPQHF.

This chain connects TRBV2 to TRBJ2-7; D may match TRBD1 or TRBD2 (5 bases each). This CDR3 contains 14 residues. Trimming removed 4 bases from V and 1 base from J, with 11 bases in between. Germline V CDR1 and CDR2: SNHLY, FYNNEI. The chain's CDR3 is CASSGDGGSYEQYF. In DNA, the CDR3 is TGTGCCAGCAGTGGGGACGGTGGATCCTACGAGCAGTACTTC.

This clone was observed a handful of times. This sequence joins TRBV6-1 and TRBJ2-3; 11 bases fit TRBD2. This CDR3 has 18 residues. Germline assignment: CDR1 MNHNS and CDR2 SASEGT. Trimming cost V 2 bases and J 3 bases; bases outside gene matches: 10. The CDR3 is CASSERGSGGDGTDTQYF. The CDR3 region has the DNA TGTGCCAGCAGTGAACGTGGTAGCGGGGGGGATGGGACAGATACGCAGTATTTT.

The rearrangement joins TRBV28 to TRBJ2-1; D is uncertain. CDR1 is MDHEN, CDR2 SYDVKM, per germline. The CDR3 is 16 residues long. Trimming pared 6 bases from V and 3 bases from J, leaving 18 bases between. For the CDR3, the DNA is TGTGCCAGCAGCCTTTTTATTCTCGAACTCTACAATGAGCAGTTCTTC. This sequence encodes CASSLFILELYNEQFF.

This clone came up a few times. Here the CDR3 DNA reads TGCGCCAGCAGCCCGGGACTAGCGGCAGGGGAGCTGTTTTTT. This gives the protein CASSPGLAAGELFF. The rearrangement uses TRBV5-1 and TRBJ2-2; TRBD2 matches 11 bases. Germline CDR1 is SGHRS and CDR2 is YFSETQ. The CDR3 spans 14 residues. Losses at the gene ends were 4 bases for V and 8 bases for J; bases not matched to a gene: 4.

This clone appeared a few times. One end of the junction varies from germline; a read error may be responsible. The CDR3 reads CASSLDQDPGGF. CDR3 nucleotide sequence: TGTGCCAGCAGCTTAGACCAGGACCCCGGGGGATTT. The rearrangement links TRBV7-9 to TRBJ1-1, with TRBD1 as a possible D gene (5 bases). Per germline, CDR1 SEHNR and CDR2 FQNEAQ (reference sequence). The CDR3 length is 12 residues.

The J gene is TRBJ2-1, the V gene TRBV30; 12 bases map to TRBD2. This CDR3 spans 14 amino acids. J lost 5 bases, V lost 5 bases, and 4 bases had no gene match. Germline V lookup: CDR1 GTSNPN, CDR2 SVGIG (reference sequence). CDR3 residues: CAWRTSGANNEQFF. CDR3 sequence (DNA): TGTGCCTGGCGGACTAGCGGGGCGAACAATGAGCAGTTCTTC.

CDR3 sequence (DNA): TGTGCCAGCACCACCTGGGGTTCTAATGAAAAACTGTTTTTT. Its protein is CASTTWGSNEKLFF. The chain employs TRBV7-9 and TRBJ1-4; no reliable D call. Germline V gene sequence: CDR1 SEHNR, CDR2 FQNEAQ (reference sequence). Between the trimmed V and J ends, which lost 7 bases and 3 bases, there was a span of 12 bases. This CDR3 contains 14 residues. Filled out from reference TRBV7-9 and TRBJ1-4, the complete variable domain reads DTGVSQNPRHKITKRGQNVTFRCDPISEHNRLYWYRQTLGQGPEFLTYFQNEAQLEKSRLLSDRFSAERPKGSFSTLEIQRTEQGDSAMYLCASTTWGSNEKLFFGSGTQLSVL.

The chain recombines TRBV7-9 with TRBJ2-1, with D maybe TRBD1 (6 bases). Germline assignment: CDR1 SEHNR and CDR2 FQNEAQ (reference sequence). Trimming removed 4 bases from V and 5 bases from J, with 12 bases in between. The CDR3 covers 14 residues. The CDR3 region is CASSSPGTNNEQFF. For the CDR3, the DNA is TGTGCCAGCAGCTCCCCAGGGACAAACAATGAGCAGTTCTTC.

V is TRBV5-1 and J is TRBJ1-1; 8 bases fit TRBD1. The CDR3 extends over 15 amino acids. The junction had 4 bases not matched to a gene; V was cut back by 3 bases and J by 0 bases. The germline V gene has CDR1 SGHRS and CDR2 YFSETQ. The CDR3 protein is CASSSTGVVNTEAFF. CDR3 DNA: TGCGCCAGCAGCTCGACAGGGGTGGTGAACACTGAAGCTTTCTTT.

The chain employs TRBV18 and TRBJ2-7; D gene unclear. V was trimmed by 0 bases and J by 2 bases, leaving 8 bases between them. CDR3 length equals 14 residues. CDR1 is KGHSH, CDR2 LQKENI, per germline. The CDR3 DNA is TGTGCCAGCTCACCACCTACCAATCCCTACGAGCAGTACTTC. Translated, it gives CASSPPTNPYEQYF.

The J gene is TRBJ1-2, the V gene TRBV18; D possibly corresponds to TRBD1 (5 bases). The germline V and J ends were trimmed by 0 bases and 4 bases, with 18 bases remaining between them. Germline V gene lookup returns CDR1 KGHSH and CDR2 LQKENI. The CDR3 extends over 17 amino acids. For the CDR3, the DNA is TGTGCCAGCTCACCACCCAGCACAGGCGCATCGCCCTATGGCTACACCTTC. This translates into CASSPPSTGASPYGYTF.

This clone was found a few times. This chain joins TRBV5-4 and TRBJ2-1; 9 nucleotides agree with TRBD2. Germline CDR1 and CDR2: SGHNT and YYREEE (reference sequence). The CDR3 runs to 17 residues. The V and J ends lost 4 bases and 1 base, in that order; junction bases with no gene match: 9. The chain's CDR3 is CASSPRGGGASYNEQFF. Here the CDR3 DNA reads TGTGCCAGCAGCCCTCGCGGCGGGGGGGCATCCTACAATGAGCAGTTCTTC.

The chain links TRBV25-1 to TRBJ1-2, with D tentatively TRBD1 (6 bases). The V end was cut by 1 base, the J end by 8 bases, with 11 bases between. Germline V CDR1 and CDR2: MGHDK, SYGVNS. The CDR3 sequence is 13 residues long. In DNA, the CDR3 is TGTGCCAGCAGTGAATTACAGGGCTGGGGCTACACCTTC. Its translation is CASSELQGWGYTF.

Only a few counts were recorded for this clone. The chain joins TRBV7-3 to TRBJ1-1, with unresolved D. From germline, CDR1 is SGHTA and CDR2 FQGTGA. The CDR3 covers 14 residues. V shed 3 bases and J shed 7 bases, with 15 bases lying between them. The CDR3 coding sequence is TGTGCCAGCAGCTTCGGACCCCTCGGGAGTGAAGCTTTCTTT. Translation: CASSFGPLGSEAFF.

This chain joins TRBV5-4 and TRBJ1-1, with D perhaps TRBD1 (6 bases). The V gene lost 2 bases and the J gene lost 3 bases, with 14 bases spanning the gap. CDR1 SGHNT and CDR2 YYREEE come from the germline V gene (reference sequence). The CDR3 loop spans 15 amino acids. CDR3 in DNA: TGTGCCAGCAGCTTAATCCTGGCAGGGGACACTGAAGCTTTCTTT. The encoded protein is CASSLILAGDTEAFF.

This clone was seen only a few times. The chain couples TRBV25-1 to TRBJ2-2; D assignment may be TRBD1 or TRBD2 (5 bases each). This CDR3 contains 14 residues. Per germline, CDR1 MGHDK and CDR2 SYGVNS. Trimming left V 9 bases short and J 2 bases short, with 13 bases between. In DNA form, the CDR3 reads TGTGCCAGTCGGGACCGAATTAACACCGGGGAGCTGTTTTTT. Its translation is CASRDRINTGELFF.

This clone was detected ten times or more. CDR3 in amino acids: CASSHPGTDTQYF. Written as DNA, the CDR3 is TGTGCCAGCAGCCACCCCGGGACAGATACGCAGTATTTT. This chain joins TRBV14 and TRBJ2-3; unclear D gene. Trimming left V 3 bases short and J 3 bases short, with 7 bases between. This CDR3 contains 13 residues. Germline V gives CDR1 SGHDN, CDR2 FVKESK.

This clone was seen more than once but under ten times. This CDR3 reads CASSHMTEAYEQYF. CDR3 coding DNA: TGTGCCAGCAGCCACATGACAGAGGCCTACGAGCAGTACTTC. This chain links TRBV13 with TRBJ2-7; possible D gene TRBD1, 5 bases. Looked up from germline, CDR1 is PRHDT and CDR2 is FYEKMQ (reference sequence). This CDR3 has 14 amino acids. Trimming cost V 5 bases and J 2 bases, with 13 bases left between them.

There are a few counts of this clone. The genes are TRBV25-1 and TRBJ1-2; D is unresolved. V lost 3 bases and J 5 bases, leaving 7 bases between the germline ends. Germline loops: CDR1 MGHDK, CDR2 SYGVNS. CDR3 length: 12 residues. CDR3 coding DNA: TGTGCCAGCAGTGATGATCCTTATGGCTACACCTTC. The encoded protein is CASSDDPYGYTF.